The rows below give T cell receptor beta chains drawn from one sample of a study of T cells in Graves' hyperthyroidism and ophthalmopathy. TCRdb called the multiplex PCR reads again in MiXCR, with one record for every CDR3 protein. The sample consists of roughly 800,000 distinct CDR3 sequences, 38% of them appearing once. The material sequenced was blood. Receptors originate from a man between 18 and 29 years old with Graves' hyperthyroidism. The CDR3 runs from the conserved cysteine through the conserved F or W. D genes are given only for firm matches. A row's size may be missing; if present it is once, few, many or a size class.

size	V	D	J	DNA	CDR3
.	TRBV7-8	TRBD1	TRBJ2-2	TGTGCCAGCAGGACGGGACAGGGGAACCGAGGGGGGGAGCTGTTTTTT	CASRTGQGNRGGELFF
.	TRBV5-1	TRBD1	TRBJ1-4	TGCGCCAGCAGCTCCCTCGGACAGGGGGCGAGCACTAATGAAAAACTGTTTTTT	CASSSLGQGASTNEKLFF
many	TRBV7-3	TRBD1	TRBJ2-7	TGTGCCAGCAGCTCCACAGGGGCCCACGAGCAGTACTTC	CASSSTGAHEQYF
.	TRBV20-1	.	TRBJ1-4	TGCAGTGCTTTAGACCATGTTAATGAAAAACTGTTTTTT	CSALDHVNEKLFF
many	TRBV13	.	TRBJ1-2	TGTGCCAGCAGCGTCGGACCAATCGGCTACACCTTC	CASSVGPIGYTF
.	TRBV6-5	.	TRBJ2-7	TGTGCCAGCAGTTGGGCAGGGGCCAACGAGCAGTACTTC	CASSWAGANEQYF
many	TRBV29-1	.	TRBJ1-3	TGCAGCGTTGAAGCGGGCACCATATATTTT	CSVEAGTIYF
.	TRBV29-1	.	TRBJ1-2	TGCAGCGTTGAAGGGGCGGATCCCCCCCATGGCTACACCTTC	CSVEGADPPHGYTF
many	TRBV29-1	.	TRBJ2-7	TGCAGCGTTGAAGGAATCTCGACTGGGCTCGACGGCGAGCAGTACTTC	CSVEGISTGLDGEQYF
.	TRBV7-9	TRBD1	TRBJ2-7	TGTGCCAGCAGCTTAGGCAGGGGGTTCAGTGCCGACGAGCAGTACTTC	CASSLGRGFSADEQYF
few	TRBV12-3/TRBV12-4	.	TRBJ2-5	TGTGCCAGCAGATATCCGCCCGCGGGGGAGACCCAGTACTTC	CASRYPPAGETQYF
.	TRBV29-1	.	TRBJ1-1	TGCAGCGTTGAAGTGGGGGTGGGCACTGAAGCTTTCTTT	CSVEVGVGTEAFF
.	TRBV13	.	TRBJ2-5	TGTGCCAGCAGCCTTCAAGCGGGCGGGCTAGAGACCCAGTACTTC	CASSLQAGGLETQYF
few	TRBV11-3	.	TRBJ2-2	TGTGCCAGCAGCCTCGGGACTTCCGACGTGGCTGGGGAGCTGTTTTTT	CASSLGTSDVAGELFF
many	TRBV7-2	.	TRBJ1-3	TGTGCCAGCACCTCAGGGACCCTTTACGGCAACACCATATATTTT	CASTSGTLYGNTIYF
.	TRBV7-9	.	TRBJ1-1	TGTGCCAGCAGTTCGGGGGGACTAGGGGGAGCCACGGAAGCTTTCTTT	CASSSGGLGGATEAFF
many	TRBV9	TRBD1	TRBJ1-5	TGTGCCAGCAGCGTGTGGGACAGGGGTCAGCCCCAGCATTTT	CASSVWDRGQPQHF
few	TRBV7-9	.	TRBJ1-1	TGTGCCAGCAGCCCGCGTGGGGGGCCGGCTATCACTGAAGCTTTCTTT	CASSPRGGPAITEAFF
few	TRBV6-5	.	TRBJ1-1	TGTGCCAGCAGGATAAGACAGGTTGAAGCTTTCTTT	CASRIRQVEAFF
many	TRBV7-2	TRBD1	TRBJ1-4	TGTGCCAGCAGCTTCCAGACAGGGATTAATGAAAAACTGTTTTTT	CASSFQTGINEKLFF
many	TRBV11-2	TRBD1	TRBJ1-3	TGTGCCAGCAGCCGTACAGGGGCTGGAAACACCATATATTTT	CASSRTGAGNTIYF